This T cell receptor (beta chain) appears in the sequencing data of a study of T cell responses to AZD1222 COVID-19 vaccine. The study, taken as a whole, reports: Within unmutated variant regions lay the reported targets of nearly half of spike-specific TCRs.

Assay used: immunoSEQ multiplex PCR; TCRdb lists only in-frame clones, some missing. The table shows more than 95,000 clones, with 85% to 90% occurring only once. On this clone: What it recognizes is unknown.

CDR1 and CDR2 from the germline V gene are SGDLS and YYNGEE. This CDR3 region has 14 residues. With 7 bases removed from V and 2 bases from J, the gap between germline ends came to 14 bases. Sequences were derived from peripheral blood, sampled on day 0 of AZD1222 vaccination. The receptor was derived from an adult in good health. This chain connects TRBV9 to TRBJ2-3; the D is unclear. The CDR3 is CASDPGLHTDTQYF. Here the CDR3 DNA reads TGTGCCAGCGACCCCGGGCTTCACACAGATACGCAGTATTTT.